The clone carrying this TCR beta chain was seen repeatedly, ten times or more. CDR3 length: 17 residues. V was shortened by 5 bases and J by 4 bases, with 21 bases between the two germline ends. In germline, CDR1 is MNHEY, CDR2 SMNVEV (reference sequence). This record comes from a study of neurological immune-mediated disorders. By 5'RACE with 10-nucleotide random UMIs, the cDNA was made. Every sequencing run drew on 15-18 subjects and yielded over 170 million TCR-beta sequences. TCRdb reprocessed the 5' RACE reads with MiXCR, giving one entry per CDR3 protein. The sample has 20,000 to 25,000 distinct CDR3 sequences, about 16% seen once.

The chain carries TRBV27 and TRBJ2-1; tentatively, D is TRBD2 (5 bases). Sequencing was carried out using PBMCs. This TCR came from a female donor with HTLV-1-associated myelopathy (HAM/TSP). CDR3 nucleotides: TGTGCCAGCAGTCCCCGGACTGTCCCCGTACCTTACAATGAGCAGTTCTTC. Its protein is CASSPRTVPVPYNEQFF.